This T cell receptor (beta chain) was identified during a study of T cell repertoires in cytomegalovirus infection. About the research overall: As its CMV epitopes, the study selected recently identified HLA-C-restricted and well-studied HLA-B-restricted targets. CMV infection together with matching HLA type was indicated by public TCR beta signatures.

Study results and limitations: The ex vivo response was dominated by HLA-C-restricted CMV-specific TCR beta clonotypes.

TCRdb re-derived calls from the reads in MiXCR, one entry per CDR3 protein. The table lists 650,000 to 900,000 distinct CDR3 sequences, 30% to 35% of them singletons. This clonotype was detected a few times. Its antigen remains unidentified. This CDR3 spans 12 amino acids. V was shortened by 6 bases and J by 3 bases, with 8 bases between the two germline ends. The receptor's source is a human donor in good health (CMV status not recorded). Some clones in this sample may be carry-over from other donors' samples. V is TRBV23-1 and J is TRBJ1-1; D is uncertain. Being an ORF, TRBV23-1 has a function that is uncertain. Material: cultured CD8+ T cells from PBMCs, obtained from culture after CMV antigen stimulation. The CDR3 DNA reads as TGCGCCAGCAGCCACAAAGACACTGAAGCTTTCTTT. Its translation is CASSHKDTEAFF.